This is a list of T cell receptor beta chains from one sample in a study of T cell repertoires in cytomegalovirus infection. TCRdb analysed the reads with MiXCR anew, one entry per CDR3 protein. The table records roughly 120,000 distinct CDR3 sequences, 10% of them present only once. These TCRs' antigens remain unknown. Sequencing was carried out using PBMCs, sequenced either directly or after in vitro stimulation (not recorded which). These receptor sequences come from a human donor in good health (CMV status not recorded). Some clones in this sample may be carry-over from other donors' samples. Each CDR3 is given with its conserved first and last residue. Fields, in order: clone size, J gene, D gene, V gene, CDR3 DNA, CDR3 protein. A D gene is named only where the DNA matches it firmly. Clone size appears in some rows only: once, few, many, or a class for an expanded clone.

NA,TRBJ2-3,NA,TRBV20-1,TGCAGTGCGGAGGAGACTTTCACAGATACGCAGTATTTT,CSAEETFTDTQYF
many,TRBJ2-2,NA,TRBV4-1,TGCGCCAGCAGCCAGGCTCGTGGATGGGGGACCGGGGAGCTGTTTTTT,CASSQARGWGTGELFF
few,TRBJ2-3,NA,TRBV28,TGTGCCAGCAGTTTGAAAGTCGTGATACGAATGTATTTT,CASSLKVVIRMYF
many,TRBJ2-5,TRBD2,TRBV7-2,TGTGCCAGCAGCTTAGCGCGGGGGGAGACCCAGTACTTC,CASSLARGETQYF
few,TRBJ2-2,NA,TRBV12-3/TRBV12-4,TGTGCCGTAAGGCCCGGGACTCCAACCGGGGAGCTGTTTTTT,CAVRPGTPTGELFF
NA,TRBJ1-1,TRBD1,TRBV9,TGTGCCAGCAGCGCGACAGGGTCGGGCACTGAAGCTTTCTTT,CASSATGSGTEAFF
NA,TRBJ2-1,NA,TRBV28,TGTGCCAGCAAGACCCCAGGACAATTCGGTGAGCAGTTCTTC,CASKTPGQFGEQFF
NA,TRBJ2-5,TRBD1,TRBV2,TGTGCCAGCAGTGAAGGACAGGGCACAAAGGAGACCCAGTACTTC,CASSEGQGTKETQYF
few,TRBJ2-7,TRBD2,TRBV28,TGTGCCAGCAGTACTAGCGGGGGGGGATCGTACGAGCAGTACTTC,CASSTSGGGSYEQYF
many,TRBJ2-1,TRBD1,TRBV7-2,TGTGCCAGCAGCCAACAGGGGGCCTACAATGAGCAGTTCTTC,CASSQQGAYNEQFF
many,TRBJ2-3,TRBD2,TRBV7-2,TGTGCCAGCAGCTCTAGCGGGAGGGCCGCAGATACGCAGTATTTT,CASSSSGRAADTQYF
many,TRBJ2-5,TRBD1,TRBV5-6,TGTGCCAGCAGCTTGGCTGGCAGGGGGCAGGAGACCCAGTACTTC,CASSLAGRGQETQYF
NA,TRBJ2-7,NA,TRBV6-6,TGTGCCAGCAGTTACTTCGGGGTGGGAGACGGTAGCGAGCAGTACTTC,CASSYFGVGDGSEQYF
many,TRBJ2-7,NA,TRBV7-2,TGTGCCAGCAGCTTTCGCTTTAGCTCCTACGAGCAGTACTTC,CASSFRFSSYEQYF
NA,TRBJ2-5,NA,TRBV12-3/TRBV12-4,TGTGCCAGCAGTTTACTGCTGCTGCCATCACAAGAGACCCAGTACTTC,CASSLLLLPSQETQYF
NA,TRBJ1-1,NA,TRBV6-2/TRBV6-3,TGTGCCAGCAGGAGGGACACCCACACTGAAGCTTTCTTT,CASRRDTHTEAFF
few,TRBJ2-5,NA,TRBV6-2/TRBV6-3,TGTGCCAGCAGTCGAGTGGAGACCCAGTACTTC,CASSRVETQYF
many,TRBJ2-7,TRBD2,TRBV10-3,TGTGCCATCATGTCAGCGGGAGAGACGGAGCAGTACTTC,CAIMSAGETEQYF
many,TRBJ1-1,NA,TRBV7-2,TGTGCCAGCAGCTTATACCTAACAGAAGCTTTCTTT,CASSLYLTEAFF
many,TRBJ1-1,NA,TRBV5-1,TGCGCCAGCAGCTTGTCGGGGGCCATGAACACTGAAGCTTTCTTT,CASSLSGAMNTEAFF
few,TRBJ2-5,NA,TRBV9,TGTGCCAGCAGCACATACGACGGGGTTCAGGAGACCCAGTACTTC,CASSTYDGVQETQYF
many,TRBJ2-5,TRBD2,TRBV7-2,TGTGCCAGCAGCTCACTAGCGGGAGTCTGGCAAGAGACCCAGTACTTC,CASSSLAGVWQETQYF
NA,TRBJ1-1,NA,TRBV5-1,TGCGCCAGCAGCTTGGCCGACAACCAGAACACTGAAGCTTTCTTT,CASSLADNQNTEAFF
NA,TRBJ2-3,TRBD2,TRBV11-2,TGTGCCAGCAGCTTAAAGAGCGGGAGGGCCCTAGATACGCAGTATTTT,CASSLKSGRALDTQYF
many,TRBJ2-3,NA,TRBV7-2,TGTGCCAGCAGCTTAGGAATGGGAGTTGTAGATACGCAGTATTTT,CASSLGMGVVDTQYF
many,TRBJ2-3,TRBD2,TRBV10-3,TGTGCCATCAGTGGTCGGTCTAGCGGGAGTTCCCCAGATACGCAGTATTTT,CAISGRSSGSSPDTQYF
NA,TRBJ1-1,NA,TRBV7-8,TGTGCCAGCAGCTTAGCCCTAGGATTGAACACTGAAGCTTTCTTT,CASSLALGLNTEAFF
many,TRBJ2-5,TRBD2,TRBV7-6,TGTGCCAGCAGTTCGGTCGGACTAGCAGGAGAGACCCAGTACTTC,CASSSVGLAGETQYF
few,TRBJ2-3,TRBD2,TRBV7-9,TGTGCCAGCAGCGGGGGACTAGCGTATATCACAGATACGCAGTATTTT,CASSGGLAYITDTQYF
few,TRBJ2-1,NA,TRBV9,TGTGCCAGCAGCTCCCGGCTCTACAATGAGCAGTTCTTC,CASSSRLYNEQFF
NA,TRBJ1-1,NA,TRBV4-3,TGCGCCAGCAGCCAAGAAATACCGAACACTGAAGCTTTCTTT,CASSQEIPNTEAFF
many,TRBJ2-3,NA,TRBV7-8,TGTGCCAGCAGCCGTCTCGGGGGCGGAGATACGCAGTATTTT,CASSRLGGGDTQYF
few,TRBJ2-2,TRBD1,TRBV9,TGTGCCAGCAGCGTAGAATCAGCGGGACAGGGGACGGGCGCCGGGGAGCTGTTTTTT,CASSVESAGQGTGAGELFF
few,TRBJ1-1,NA,TRBV19,TGTGCCAGTAGTGGGGGACACGCGAACACTGAAGCTTTCTTT,CASSGGHANTEAFF
NA,TRBJ2-2,TRBD2,TRBV28,TGTGCCAGCAGTCGCCGGGGGGGGAGAGGCGGGGAGCTGTTTTTT,CASSRRGGRGGELFF
NA,TRBJ1-1,NA,TRBV6-2/TRBV6-3,TGTGCCAGCAGTTGGACAGTTTTGAACACTGAAGCTTTCTTT,CASSWTVLNTEAFF
NA,TRBJ2-5,TRBD2,TRBV7-3,TGTGCCAGCAGCCGGGACGGCGGGGGGACCCAGTACTTC,CASSRDGGGTQYF
large,TRBJ2-2,TRBD2,TRBV6-4,TGTGCCAGCAGTCAAACTAGCGGGGCCCAGAACACCGGGGAGCTGTTTTTT,CASSQTSGAQNTGELFF
many,TRBJ2-3,TRBD2,TRBV7-2,TGTGCCAGCAGCTTCGATACTAGCGGGAGAGTCAATACGCAGTATTTT,CASSFDTSGRVNTQYF
NA,TRBJ1-3,NA,TRBV20-1,TGCAGTGCTAAAGAACCGTTAGGAAACACCATATATTTT,CSAKEPLGNTIYF
NA,TRBJ2-7,NA,TRBV4-3,TGCGCCAGCAGCCAAGATGGGGGAGAGCAGTACTTC,CASSQDGGEQYF
NA,TRBJ1-4,NA,TRBV20-1,TGCAGTGCTAGGGGGACATTTGGGGAAAAACTGTTTTTT,CSARGTFGEKLFF
few,TRBJ1-6,TRBD1,TRBV5-4,TGTGCCAGCAGCTTACGGGACAGTATGTCACCCCTCCACTTT,CASSLRDSMSPLHF
many,TRBJ2-7,NA,TRBV12-3/TRBV12-4,TGTGCCAGCAGTGGACTACCGGGACCCACCTCCTACGAGCAGTACTTC,CASSGLPGPTSYEQYF
many,TRBJ2-1,NA,TRBV19,TGTGCCAGTAGTATAGCGATCCAGGGATACAATGAGCAGTTCTTC,CASSIAIQGYNEQFF
many,TRBJ2-1,NA,TRBV4-1,TGCGCCAGCAGCCCTACTCTAGGGGCAACAGAGCAGTTCTTC,CASSPTLGATEQFF
NA,TRBJ2-3,TRBD2,TRBV19,TGTGCCAGTAGTATTGCGGCTAGCGGGAAAGATACGCAGTATTTT,CASSIAASGKDTQYF
NA,TRBJ1-2,TRBD1,TRBV6-8,TGTGCCAGCAGTTACTCGGACAGGGGGCTGGGAGGCTACACCTTC,CASSYSDRGLGGYTF
few,TRBJ2-7,NA,TRBV6-2/TRBV6-3,TGTGCCAGCAGCCGGGACACCACTCCTTACGAGCAGTACTTC,CASSRDTTPYEQYF
many,TRBJ1-2,NA,TRBV6-6,TGTGCCAGCAGTGCCACGACGTCCGTCTATGGCTACACCTTC,CASSATTSVYGYTF
many,TRBJ1-4,TRBD1,TRBV4-3,TGCGCCAGCAGCCAAGATGGGACAGGGAGTGGCGAAAAACTGTTTTTT,CASSQDGTGSGEKLFF
many,TRBJ2-7,NA,TRBV2,TGTGCCAGCAGCGCAGGGTGGGCCTACGAGCAGTACTTC,CASSAGWAYEQYF
many,TRBJ2-3,NA,TRBV28,TGTGCCAGCAGTTTTGGGCTCCGTTCGCCCACAGATACGCAGTATTTT,CASSFGLRSPTDTQYF
many,TRBJ1-5,NA,TRBV6-2/TRBV6-3,TGTGCCAGTCGACAGGGCAATCAGCCCCAGCATTTT,CASRQGNQPQHF
few,TRBJ2-1,NA,TRBV7-9,TGTGCCAGCAGCTTAGTAGGGAGGAATGAGCAGTTCTTC,CASSLVGRNEQFF
NA,TRBJ2-1,NA,TRBV7-9,TGTGCCAGCAGCTCTGATACCGCCCTTACGAGGGTTGAGCAGTTCTTC,CASSSDTALTRVEQFF
many,TRBJ2-3,NA,TRBV7-9,TGTGCCAGCAGCCGGGTAGCCACAGGGGATACGCAGTATTTT,CASSRVATGDTQYF
few,TRBJ2-2,TRBD1,TRBV15,TGTGCCACCAGCAGAGCGGGACAGGGTTTCGGGGAGCTGTTTTTT,CATSRAGQGFGELFF